One sample yielded the 32 T cell receptor beta chains listed below, sequenced in a study of blood T cell repertoires in COVID-19. Produced via immunoSEQ multiplex PCR; TCRdb's table is partial and in-frame only. Here the sample spans about 250,000 clones, 88% being singletons. Sample: peripheral blood. These receptor sequences come from a woman aged 25 to 39 with acute or convalescent COVID-19.

This clone was found a few times. V gene TRBV7-9 combines with J gene TRBJ2-3; 11 nucleotides agree with TRBD2. Germline values: CDR1 SEHNR, CDR2 FQNEAQ (reference sequence). This CDR3 is built from 17 residues. V trimming: 3 bases; J trimming: 2 bases; junction bases outside the gene matches: 7. CDR3 nucleotide sequence: TGTGCCAGCAGCTTGGTACTAGCGGGAGTTCCCACAGATACGCAGTATTTT. It is translated as CASSLVLAGVPTDTQYF.

The chain is built from TRBV30 and TRBJ2-7; TRBD1 matches 7 bases. This CDR3 is 11 amino acids long. CDR1 is GTSNPN and CDR2 is SVGIG in the germline V gene (reference sequence). V gave up 7 bases and J gave up 1 base; unmatched junction bases: 1. CDR3 sequence (DNA): TGTGCCTCGGGACAGTCCTACGAGCAGTACTTC. Its protein is CASGQSYEQYF.

V usage is TRBV9 and J usage is TRBJ2-7; D gene ambiguous. The germline V and J ends were trimmed by 7 bases and 6 bases, with 17 bases remaining between them. This CDR3 has 13 amino acids. The V gene's germline CDR1 is SGDLS and CDR2 YYNGEE. The CDR3 sequence is CASGSFHIREQYF. DNA of the CDR3: TGTGCCAGCGGCTCGTTCCACATCCGCGAGCAGTACTTC. The full variable domain, in which reference TRBV9 and TRBJ2-7 provide the parts outside the CDR3, is DSGVTQTPKHLITATGQRVTLRCSPRSGDLSVYWYQQSLDQGLQFLIQYYNGEERAKGNILERFSAQQFPDLHSELNLSSLELGDSALYFCASGSFHIREQYFGPGTRLTVT.

This clone was recorded only once. V and J are TRBV20-1 and TRBJ2-7; 12 bases agree with TRBD2. CDR3 length: 16 residues. Germline values: CDR1 DFQATT, CDR2 SNEGSKA (reference sequence). The ends lost 3 bases at V and 2 bases at J; junction bases unmatched: 8. The CDR3 DNA follows: TGCAGTGCTAGTAGAGGACTAGCGGGGCCAACCTACGAGCAGTACTTC. As protein: CSASRGLAGPTYEQYF.

The chain is built from TRBV29-1 and TRBJ2-1, with 7 bases that match TRBD2. CDR3 length: 15 residues. V was clipped by 2 bases and J by 9 bases; unmatched bases: 13. Germline CDR1 is SQVTM and CDR2 is ANQGSEA. The CDR3 loop reads CSVENRSGAGGEQFF. The CDR3 DNA is TGCAGCGTTGAAAATAGGAGCGGGGCCGGTGGTGAGCAGTTCTTC.

This clone turned up a few times. This chain connects TRBV4-3 to TRBJ2-1, with 8 nucleotides matching TRBD2. This CDR3 has 17 amino acids. V was pared by 4 bases and J by 2 bases, with 10 bases of the junction left unmatched. The germline CDR1 and CDR2 sequences are LGHNA and YSLEER. CDR3 in DNA: TGCGCCAGCAGCCCAGAGACCTTAGCGGGGACCTACAATGAGCAGTTCTTC. It encodes CASSPETLAGTYNEQFF.

CDR3 DNA: TGTGCCAGCAGCACCGACAGGGTGGGTGGCTACACCTTC. Translated: CASSTDRVGGYTF. The chain employs TRBV7-8 and TRBJ1-2; 7 bases agree with TRBD1. The ends lost 5 bases at V and 7 bases at J; junction bases unmatched: 7. Germline V gene lookup returns CDR1 SGHVS and CDR2 FQNEAQ. The CDR3 length is 13 residues. The complete variable domain, with remaining parts taken from reference TRBV7-8 and TRBJ1-2, reads GAGVSQSPRYKVAKRGQDVALRCDPISGHVSLFWYQQALGQGPEFLTYFQNEAQLDKSGLPSDRFFAERPEGSVSTLKIQRTQQEDSAVYLCASSTDRVGGYTFGSGTRLTVV.

This clone was detected only once. The gene calls are TRBV5-1 and TRBJ2-5, with 13 bases fitting TRBD2. The trim removed 4 bases at V and 6 bases at J, leaving 3 bases unmatched. This CDR3 comprises 14 residues. Germline-derived CDR1 and CDR2 are SGHRS and YFSETQ. CDR3 sequence reads: CASSELAGGKTQYF. CDR3 in DNA: TGCGCCAGCAGCGAACTAGCGGGAGGGAAGACCCAGTACTTC.

The V and J genes are TRBV25-1 and TRBJ2-7; the D is unclear. The CDR3 has 18 residues. Germline V gene sequence: CDR1 MGHDK, CDR2 SYGVNS. V was clipped by 0 bases and J by 0 bases, with 18 bases between them. In nucleotides, the CDR3 is TGTGCCAGCAGTGAATATCGCCCCCCCCCGGTACCCTCCTACGAGCAGTACTTC. Its translation is CASSEYRPPPVPSYEQYF.

The chain uses TRBV13 and TRBJ1-4; 9 bases agree with TRBD1. The CDR3 has 16 amino acids. With 5 bases clipped from V and 0 bases from J, the junction kept 4 bases outside the gene matches. Germline CDR1 and CDR2: PRHDT and FYEKMQ (reference sequence). CDR3 protein: CASSARQGATNEKLFF. CDR3 nucleotides: TGTGCCAGCAGCGCGAGACAGGGGGCAACTAATGAAAAACTGTTTTTT.

The chain is built from TRBV4-1 and TRBJ1-2; D is perhaps TRBD1 (6 bases). There are 15 residues in the CDR3. V dropped 3 bases and J dropped 2 bases, with 13 bases sitting between them. The V gene's germline CDR1 is MGHRA and CDR2 YSYEKL. CDR3 amino acids: CASSQGTPTNYGYTF. DNA for the CDR3: TGCGCCAGCAGCCAGGGGACACCTACCAACTATGGCTACACCTTC.

This clone has a single count. This chain connects TRBV5-4 to TRBJ1-1; possible D gene TRBD1, 5 bases. The CDR3 is 14 amino acids. Germline V gene sequence: CDR1 SGHNT, CDR2 YYREEE (reference sequence). V dropped 4 bases and J dropped 5 bases, with 15 bases sitting between them. CDR3 residues: CASSPVSGDTEAFF. As DNA, the CDR3 is TGTGCCAGCAGCCCGGTCTCGGGGGATACTGAAGCTTTCTTT.

The gene calls are TRBV15 and TRBJ2-5, with 10 bases fitting TRBD2. Trimming took 5 bases from V and 13 from J; bases not matched to a gene: 10. This CDR3 comprises 13 residues. Germline CDR1 and CDR2: LNHNV and YYDKDF (reference sequence). The CDR3 reads CATSGGLAVQLYF. CDR3 bases: TGTGCCACCAGCGGAGGACTAGCGGTCCAGCTGTACTTC.

In its sample, this clone was seen once. This chain connects TRBV15 to TRBJ1-2; D perhaps matches TRBD1 (5 bases). CDR3 length: 12 residues. Per germline, CDR1 LNHNV and CDR2 YYDKDF (reference sequence). The V end lost 3 bases, the J end lost 8 bases, and 10 bases lay between the germline ends. CDR3 DNA sequence: TGTGCCACCAGCAGGCAGGGTGGCGGCTACACCTTC. Translated: CATSRQGGGYTF.

This chain joins TRBV6-5 and TRBJ2-3, with TRBD2 matching over 9 bases. From germline, CDR1 is MNHEY and CDR2 SVGAGI. The CDR3 length is 15 residues. V was clipped by 6 bases and J by 4 bases; unmatched bases: 8. The DNA of the CDR3 is TGTGCCAGCAGACCCGGGACTAGCCTGCCAGATACGCAGTATTTT. The encoded protein is CASRPGTSLPDTQYF.

This clone occurred a few times. This chain links TRBV7-9 with TRBJ2-7; 7 bases are shared with TRBD2. Germline CDR1 and CDR2: SEHNR and FQNEAQ (reference sequence). J lost 3 bases, V lost 2 bases, and 7 bases had no gene match. The CDR3 runs to 15 residues. CDR3 sequence (DNA): TGTGCCAGCAGCTTACCGAGCGGGATGATCTACGAGCAGTACTTC. The encoded protein is CASSLPSGMIYEQYF.

The chain employs TRBV19 and TRBJ1-1; TRBD1 might be the D (5 bases). CDR1 and CDR2 from the germline V gene are LNHDA and SQIVND (reference sequence). V lost 1 base to trimming and J lost 0 bases, with 18 bases between them. This CDR3 has 18 residues. The CDR3: CASSIALRGGVVNTEAFF. Written as DNA, the CDR3 is TGTGCCAGTAGTATAGCCTTGCGTGGAGGGGTAGTGAACACTGAAGCTTTCTTT.

The chain combines TRBV13 with TRBJ2-1; 14 nucleotides align to TRBD2. CDR3 length equals 17 residues. Looked up from germline, CDR1 is PRHDT and CDR2 is FYEKMQ (reference sequence). The V gene end was trimmed by 1 base and the J gene end by 6 bases; junction bases not matched to a gene: 5. The CDR3: CASSLERLAGGSNEQFF. The CDR3 region has the DNA TGTGCCAGCAGCTTAGAGCGACTAGCGGGGGGGAGCAATGAGCAGTTCTTC.

The chain carries TRBV7-2 and TRBJ1-5; the D is unclear. CDR1 is SGHTA and CDR2 is FQGNSA in the germline V gene. CDR3 length: 15 amino acids. The V end was cut by 0 bases, the J end by 5 bases, with 11 bases between. CDR3: CASSLAVAGDQPQHF. DNA of the CDR3: TGTGCCAGCAGCTTAGCGGTGGCAGGCGATCAGCCCCAGCATTTT.

This clone was picked up a small number of times. The gene calls are TRBV3-1 (or the pseudogene TRBV3-2) and TRBJ2-7; perhaps TRBD2 as D (5 bases). CDR1 and CDR2 (germline): LGHDT, YNNKEL (reference sequence). Trimming removed 2 bases at V and 1 base at J, with 15 bases between. The CDR3 runs to 16 residues. CDR3 amino acids: CASSQQSLGESYEQYF. Written as DNA, the CDR3 is TGTGCCAGCAGCCAACAAAGTCTGGGAGAGTCCTACGAGCAGTACTTC.

The genes are TRBV30 and TRBJ2-5, with 12 bases identical to TRBD2. The CDR3 has 16 residues. Germline V gene lookup returns CDR1 GTSNPN and CDR2 SVGIG (reference sequence). The junction had 7 bases not matched to a gene; V was cut back by 2 bases and J by 3 bases. The CDR3 loop reads CAWSFPGLAGKETQYF. CDR3 DNA: TGTGCCTGGAGTTTCCCCGGACTAGCGGGAAAAGAGACCCAGTACTTC.

The CDR3: CASNNRGRGGTGELFF. The CDR3, as DNA: TGTGCCAGCAATAATCGGGGGAGGGGCGGGACCGGGGAGCTGTTTTTT. The V call is TRBV11-2, the J call TRBJ2-2, with 7 bases matching TRBD2. The CDR3 totals 16 residues. From germline, CDR1 is SGHAT and CDR2 FQNNGV. V lost 7 bases, J lost 5 bases, and 13 bases stayed unmatched.

V usage is TRBV19 and J usage is TRBJ2-1; 7 bases map to TRBD2. The CDR3 has 15 amino acids. Germline CDR1 and CDR2: LNHDA and SQIVND (reference sequence). V dropped 6 bases and J dropped 8; count of bases not matched to a gene: 13. CDR3 in DNA: TGTGCCAGTAGCCCGCTTCGGGGAGGGTTCCATGAGCAGTTCTTC. This sequence encodes CASSPLRGGFHEQFF.

As concerns this clone: Other DNA variants within this sample encode the same CDR3. The V and J genes are TRBV30 and TRBJ2-7; possible D gene TRBD2, 6 bases. Looked up from germline, CDR1 is GTSNPN and CDR2 is SVGIG (reference sequence). The V gene lost 3 bases and the J gene lost 2 bases, with 14 bases spanning the gap. The CDR3 is made up of 14 amino acids. CDR3 in DNA: TGTGCCTGGAGATTTGGGCGGGGCCCCTACGAGCAGTACTTC. It encodes CAWRFGRGPYEQYF.

This sequence joins TRBV28 and TRBJ2-7; 9 nucleotides agree with TRBD1. This CDR3 is built from 15 residues. Germline lookup yields CDR1 MDHEN and CDR2 SYDVKM. V trimming: 5 bases; J trimming: 1 base; junction bases outside the gene matches: 6. DNA for the CDR3: TGTGCCAGCAGTATCCGGACAGGGGATTCCTACGAGCAGTACTTC. Amino acid sequence: CASSIRTGDSYEQYF.

The V gene is TRBV9, the J gene TRBJ1-1, with a tentative D call TRBD1 (5 bases). From germline, CDR1 is SGDLS and CDR2 YYNGEE. Trimming removed 5 bases at V and 0 bases at J, with 8 bases between. CDR3 length equals 13 residues. CDR3 DNA: TGTGCCAGCAGTGAGACAGTGAACACTGAAGCTTTCTTT. This encodes CASSETVNTEAFF.

This chain links TRBV18 with TRBJ2-1, with TRBD1 as a possible D gene (5 bases). With 2 bases removed from V and 4 bases from J, the gap between germline ends came to 15 bases. The CDR3 loop spans 16 amino acids. CDR1 and CDR2 from the germline V gene are KGHSH and LQKENI. In DNA, the CDR3 is TGTGCCAGCTCACCAGGAAGGGGATCCCCTTACAATGAGCAGTTCTTC. Residues: CASSPGRGSPYNEQFF.

The genes are TRBV25-1 and TRBJ2-1; 10 bases agree with TRBD1. There are 16 residues in the CDR3. J lost 8 bases, V lost 1 base, and 8 bases had no gene match. Per the germline V gene, CDR1 is MGHDK and CDR2 is SYGVNS. The CDR3 region is CASSEFGTGVYDEQFF. The CDR3 nucleotides are TGTGCCAGCAGTGAATTTGGGACAGGGGTCTATGATGAGCAGTTCTTC.

V usage is TRBV7-9 and J usage is TRBJ2-7; TRBD2 is a possible D gene (8 bases). CDR1 is SEHNR, CDR2 FQNEAQ, per germline (reference sequence). Trimming stripped 5 bases from V and 0 bases from J, with 17 bases between. The CDR3 runs to 16 residues. CDR3 DNA: TGTGCCAGCAGCAACAGGGGACTAGGAAGCTCCTACGAGCAGTACTTC. This translates into CASSNRGLGSSYEQYF. The whole variable domain, remainder taken from reference TRBV7-9 and TRBJ2-7, is DTGVSQNPRHKITKRGQNVTFRCDPISEHNRLYWYRQTLGQGPEFLTYFQNEAQLEKSRLLSDRFSAERPKGSFSTLEIQRTEQGDSAMYLCASSNRGLGSSYEQYFGPGTRLTVT.

The chain joins TRBV7-9 to TRBJ2-5; the match to TRBD2 covers 9 bases. The CDR3 covers 17 residues. Germline loops: CDR1 SEHNR, CDR2 FQNEAQ (reference sequence). Trimming cost V 5 bases and J 5 bases; bases outside gene matches: 15. The CDR3 nucleotides are TGTGCCAGCAGCCCCCCCGGGGGGCGGGAGGGCCGCGAGACCCAGTACTTC. Translated, it gives CASSPPGGREGRETQYF.

This clone turned up a few times. This rearrangement joins TRBV2 to TRBJ2-7; D may be TRBD2 (6 bases). The CDR3 length is 15 residues. V lost 0 bases and J 1 base, leaving 10 bases between the germline ends. Germline CDR1 reads SNHLY; CDR2 reads FYNNEI. As DNA, the CDR3 is TGTGCCAGCAGTGAAGCTCCCGGGAGTTCCTACGAGCAGTACTTC. Translating gives CASSEAPGSSYEQYF.

The rearrangement joins TRBV29-1 to TRBJ2-1; 9 bases match TRBD2. After removal of 6 bases from V and 9 bases from J, the junction contained 12 bases not matched to a gene. The germline CDR1 and CDR2 sequences are SQVTM and ANQGSEA. This CDR3 is 14 amino acids long. The CDR3 spells CSVKTSGRGSEQFF. In DNA, the CDR3 is TGCAGCGTAAAGACTAGCGGCCGTGGGAGTGAGCAGTTCTTC.